The 8 T cell receptor beta chains listed next were all sequenced from one sample in a study of T-cell reconstitution after alpha-beta-depleted transplantation in children. Using unique molecular identifiers, the investigators prepared the TCRbeta library. MiXCR was run by TCRdb on the PCR reads, yielding one entry per CDR3 protein. The sample holds fewer than 200,000 distinct CDR3 sequences, approximately 7% seen once. Sample: PBMCs from the stem cell graft donor, taken from the stem cell graft. The receptor source for this set is a human donor who donated a stem cell graft to a child with Wiskott-Aldrich syndrome.

This clonotype was counted ten times or more. The rearrangement joins TRBV12-3 or TRBV12-4 to TRBJ2-5; the D gene is possibly TRBD1 (6 bases). The CDR3 has 15 residues. Trimming left V 1 base short and J 2 bases short, with 11 bases between. CDR3 loop: CASSLVGRGQETQYF. For the CDR3, the DNA is TGTGCCAGCAGTTTAGTTGGCAGGGGACAAGAGACCCAGTACTTC.

This clonotype has a count of ten or more. The CDR3 loop is CASSLGTGETQYF. CDR3 sequence (DNA): TGTGCCAGCAGCCTAGGGACAGGCGAGACCCAGTACTTC. The V gene is TRBV7-7, the J gene TRBJ2-5, with 8 bases matching TRBD1. The junction had 4 bases not matched to a gene; V was cut back by 5 bases and J by 5 bases. CDR3 length: 13 amino acids. Germline V gene lookup returns CDR1 SSHAT and CDR2 FNYEAQ (reference sequence).

This clonotype has ten or more counts. The gene calls are TRBV20-1 and TRBJ2-3; 7 bases align to TRBD2. CDR3 length equals 14 residues. The germline V gene encodes CDR1 DFQATT and CDR2 SNEGSKA (reference sequence). Trimming removed 6 bases from V and 4 bases from J; junction bases left unmatched: 10. Written as DNA, the CDR3 is TGCAGTGCCCCGACTAGCTGGGGGGCAGATACGCAGTATTTT. This gives the protein CSAPTSWGADTQYF.

This clonotype was picked up many times. The rearrangement links TRBV6-1 to TRBJ2-2, with TRBD2 matching over 10 bases. This CDR3 has 15 residues. Trimming took 5 bases from V and 3 from J; bases not matched to a gene: 3. Germline lookup yields CDR1 MNHNS and CDR2 SASEGT. CDR3 in DNA: TGTGCCAGCAGTCTAGCGGGAGTTTACACCGGGGAGCTGTTTTTT. Amino acids: CASSLAGVYTGELFF.

This clonotype came up many times. This rearrangement joins TRBV20-1 to TRBJ1-4; D gene uncertain. Trimming took off 3 bases at V and 2 bases at J, with 13 bases between the two ends. The germline gives CDR1 DFQATT, CDR2 SNEGSKA (reference sequence). This CDR3 is 15 amino acids long. The DNA of the CDR3 is TGCAGTGCTAGCCCAAAGCCAGTCACTAATGAAAAACTGTTTTTT. Amino acids: CSASPKPVTNEKLFF.

This clonotype appeared many times. The chain joins TRBV4-1 to TRBJ1-4; D is undetermined. The V gene's germline CDR1 is MGHRA and CDR2 YSYEKL. The CDR3 loop spans 14 amino acids. Trimming shortened V by 1 base and J by 8 bases, and 11 bases separated the two germline ends. The DNA for the CDR3 is TGCGCCAGCAGCCAAGGGGCTTTTTCAGAAAAACTGTTTTTT. Encoded protein: CASSQGAFSEKLFF.

This clonotype was seen at least ten times. The chain employs TRBV20-1 and TRBJ1-6; D is ambiguous. The CDR3 loop spans 14 amino acids. Germline assignment: CDR1 DFQATT and CDR2 SNEGSKA (reference sequence). Trimming took 2 bases from V and 8 from J, leaving 13 bases between them. The DNA of the CDR3 is TGCAGTGCTAGACCTCCAGGTTCGCATTCACCCCTCCACTTT. It yields the protein CSARPPGSHSPLHF.

This clonotype occurred a few times. The CDR3: CASSPTGLQFF. CDR3 nucleotide sequence: TGTGCCAGCTCGCCAACAGGTTTGCAGTTCTTC. The J gene is TRBJ2-1, the V gene TRBV18; possible D gene TRBD1, 5 bases. The germline V gene has CDR1 KGHSH and CDR2 LQKENI. The CDR3 consists of 11 residues. V gave up 6 bases and J gave up 12 bases, with 12 bases separating them.